This T cell receptor beta chain was profiled in a study of graft-versus-host responses after intestinal transplantation. This clone is medium-sized in the sample. TCRdb keeps only in-frame clones here, not all; method: immunoSEQ multiplex PCR. This sample has around 9,000 clones, with roughly a third found just once. Trimming left V 6 bases short and J 4 bases short, with 13 bases between. This CDR3 spans 13 amino acids. Germline V CDR1 and CDR2: MDHEN, SYDVKM. Co-plated with roughly 200,000 CFSE-labeled responder cells were roughly 200,000 irradiated, violet-dye-labeled stimulator cells. CFSE-low proliferating responders, CD3+CD4+ and CD3+CD8+, were sorted post-reaction.

The clonotype comes from a human patient who was an organ donor for intestinal transplantation. V usage is TRBV28 and J usage is TRBJ2-7; D call uncertain. The sample consisted of alloreactive CD8+ T cells from a mixed lymphocyte reaction culture, taken before transplantation. Sample subset: CFSE-low proliferating T cells sorted from roughly six-day pre-transplant mixed lymphocyte reaction (GvH or HvG direction). CDR3 sequence: CASSPDEVYEQYF. CDR3 coding DNA: TGTGCCAGCAGCCCTGATGAGGTTTACGAGCAGTACTTC. The full variable domain, its missing parts supplied by reference TRBV28 and TRBJ2-7, is DVKVTQSSRYLVKRTGEKVFLECVQDMDHENMFWYRQDPGLGLRLIYFSYDVKMKEKGDIPEGYSVSREKKERFSLILESASTNQTSMYLCASSPDEVYEQYFGPGTRLTVT.